This T cell receptor (beta chain) was obtained from a study of T cells expressing NK-cell markers. Study in general: According to the study, TCR beta repertoires originated from sorted CD3+CD56+NKG2C+, CD3+CD56+NKG2C- and CD3+CD56-NKG2C+ T cells. One of eight sequenced donors was HCMV-seronegative; the other seven were seropositive. Overall study findings and caveats: Topping the CD3+CD56-NKG2C+ fraction as well were these clonotypes, in several donors. It remained uncertain whether the expanded NKG2C+ T cell clones were specific for HCMV antigens.

Germline V gives CDR1 LGHDT, CDR2 YNNKEL (reference sequence). The CDR3 is 14 amino acids. To note about this clonotype: Its antigen is unknown.

TCRdb reprocessed the 5' RACE reads; each CDR3 protein has one entry and no DNA is given. This sample contains about 370,000 distinct CDR3 sequences. The sequence derives from a woman in her forties or fifties in good health. The chain recombines TRBV3-1 with TRBJ1-6. The source material was blood T cells: a sorted CD56 or NKG2C T cell subset, CD4+ or CD8+ T cells, or bulk PBMC T cells (not recorded which). CDR3 residues: CASSQETMRSPLHF.